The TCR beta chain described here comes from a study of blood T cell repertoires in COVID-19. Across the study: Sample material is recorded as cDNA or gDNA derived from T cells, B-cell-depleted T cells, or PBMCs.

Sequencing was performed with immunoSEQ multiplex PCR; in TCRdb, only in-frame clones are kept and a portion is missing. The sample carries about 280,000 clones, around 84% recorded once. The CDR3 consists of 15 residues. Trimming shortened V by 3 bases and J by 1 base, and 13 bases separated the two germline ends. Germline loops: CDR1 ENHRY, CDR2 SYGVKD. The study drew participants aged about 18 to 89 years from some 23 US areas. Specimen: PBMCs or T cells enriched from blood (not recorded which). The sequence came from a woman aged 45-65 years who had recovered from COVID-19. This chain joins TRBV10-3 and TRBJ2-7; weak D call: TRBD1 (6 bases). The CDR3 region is CAISELTGISYEQYF. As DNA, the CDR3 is TGTGCCATCAGTGAATTAACAGGGATTTCCTACGAGCAGTACTTC.